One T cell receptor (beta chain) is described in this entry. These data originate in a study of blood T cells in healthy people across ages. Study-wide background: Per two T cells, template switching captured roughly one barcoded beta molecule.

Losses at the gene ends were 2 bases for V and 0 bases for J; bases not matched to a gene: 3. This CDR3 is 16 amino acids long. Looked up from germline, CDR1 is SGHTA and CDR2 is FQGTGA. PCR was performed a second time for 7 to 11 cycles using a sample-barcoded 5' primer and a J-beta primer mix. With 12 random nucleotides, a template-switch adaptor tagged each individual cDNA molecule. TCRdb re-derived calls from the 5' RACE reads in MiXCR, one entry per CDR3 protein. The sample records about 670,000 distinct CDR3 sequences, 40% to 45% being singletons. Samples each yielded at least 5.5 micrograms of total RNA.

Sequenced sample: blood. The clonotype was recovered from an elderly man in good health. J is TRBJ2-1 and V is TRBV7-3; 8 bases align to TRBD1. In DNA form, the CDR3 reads TGTGCCAGCAGCTTAGTGGGACAGGACTCCTACAATGAGCAGTTCTTC. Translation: CASSLVGQDSYNEQFF. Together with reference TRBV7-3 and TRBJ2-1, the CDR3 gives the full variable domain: GAGVSQTPSNKVTEKGKYVELRCDPISGHTALYWYRQSLGQGPEFLIYFQGTGAADDSGLPNDRFFAVRPEGSVSTLKIQRTERGDSAVYLCASSLVGQDSYNEQFFGPGTRLTVL.